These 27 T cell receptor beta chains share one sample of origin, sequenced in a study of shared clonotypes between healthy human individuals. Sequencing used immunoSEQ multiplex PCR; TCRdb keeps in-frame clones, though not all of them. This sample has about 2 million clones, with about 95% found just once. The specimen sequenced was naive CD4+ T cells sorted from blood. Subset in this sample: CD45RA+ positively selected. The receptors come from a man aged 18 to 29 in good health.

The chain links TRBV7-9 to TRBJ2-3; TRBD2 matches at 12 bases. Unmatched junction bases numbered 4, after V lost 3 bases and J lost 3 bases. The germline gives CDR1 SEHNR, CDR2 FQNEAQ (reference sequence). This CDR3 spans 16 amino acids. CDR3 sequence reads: CASSFGLAGITDTQYF. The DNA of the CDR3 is TGTGCCAGCAGCTTCGGACTAGCGGGAATAACAGATACGCAGTATTTT.

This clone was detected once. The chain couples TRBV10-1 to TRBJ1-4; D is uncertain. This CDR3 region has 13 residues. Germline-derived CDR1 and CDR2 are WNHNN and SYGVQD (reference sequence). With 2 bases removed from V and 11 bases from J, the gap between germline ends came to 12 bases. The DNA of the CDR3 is TGCGCCAGCAGTGAGCTCCAGCAGGCCAAACTGTTTTTT. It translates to CASSELQQAKLFF.

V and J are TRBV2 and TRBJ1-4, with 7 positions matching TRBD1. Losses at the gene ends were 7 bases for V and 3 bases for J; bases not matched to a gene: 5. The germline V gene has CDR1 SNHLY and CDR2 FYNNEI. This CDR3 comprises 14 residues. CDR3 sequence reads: CASKLQGANEKLFF. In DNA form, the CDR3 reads TGTGCCAGCAAATTGCAGGGGGCTAATGAAAAACTGTTTTTT. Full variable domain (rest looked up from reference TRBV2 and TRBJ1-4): EPEVTQTPSHQVTQMGQEVILRCVPISNHLYFYWYRQILGQKVEFLVSFYNNEISEKSEIFDDQFSVERPDGSNFTLKIRSTKLEDSAMYFCASKLQGANEKLFFGSGTQLSVL.

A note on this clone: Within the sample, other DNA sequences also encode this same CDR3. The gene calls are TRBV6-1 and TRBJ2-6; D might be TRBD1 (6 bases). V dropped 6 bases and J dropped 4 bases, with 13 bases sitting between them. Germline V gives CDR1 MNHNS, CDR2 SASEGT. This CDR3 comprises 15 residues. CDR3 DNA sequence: TGTGCCAGCAGCCTCACAGGGCTCGGGGCCAACGTCCTGACTTTC. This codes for CASSLTGLGANVLTF.

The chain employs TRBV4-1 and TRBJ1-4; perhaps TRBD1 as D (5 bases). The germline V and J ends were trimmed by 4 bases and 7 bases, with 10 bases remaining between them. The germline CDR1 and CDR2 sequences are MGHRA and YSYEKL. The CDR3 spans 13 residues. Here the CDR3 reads CASSLGGGEKLFF. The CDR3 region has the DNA TGCGCCAGCAGCCTTGGGGGAGGTGAAAAACTGTTTTTT.

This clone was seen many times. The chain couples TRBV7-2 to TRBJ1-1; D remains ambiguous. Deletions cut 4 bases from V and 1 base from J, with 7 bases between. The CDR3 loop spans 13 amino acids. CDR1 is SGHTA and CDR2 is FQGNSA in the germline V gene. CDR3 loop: CASSSTTNTEAFF. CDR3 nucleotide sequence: TGTGCCAGCAGCTCGACAACGAACACTGAAGCTTTCTTT. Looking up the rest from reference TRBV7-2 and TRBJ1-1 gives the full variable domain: GAGVSQSPSNKVTEKGKDVELRCDPISGHTALYWYRQSLGQGLEFLIYFQGNSAPDKSGLPSDRFSAERTGGSVSTLTIQRTQQEDSAVYLCASSSTTNTEAFFGQGTRLTVV.

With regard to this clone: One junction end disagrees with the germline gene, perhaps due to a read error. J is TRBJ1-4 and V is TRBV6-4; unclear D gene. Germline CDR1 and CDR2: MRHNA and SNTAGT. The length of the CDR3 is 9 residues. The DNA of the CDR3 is TGTGCCAGCAGTGACTCGGCCGGGTTT. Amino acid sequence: CASSDSAGF.

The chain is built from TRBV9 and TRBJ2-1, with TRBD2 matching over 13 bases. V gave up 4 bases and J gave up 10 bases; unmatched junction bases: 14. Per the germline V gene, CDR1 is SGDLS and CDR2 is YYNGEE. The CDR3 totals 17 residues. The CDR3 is CASSPRTGTSGTGEQFF. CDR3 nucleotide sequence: TGTGCCAGCAGCCCCCGGACCGGGACTAGCGGGACAGGGGAGCAGTTCTTC.

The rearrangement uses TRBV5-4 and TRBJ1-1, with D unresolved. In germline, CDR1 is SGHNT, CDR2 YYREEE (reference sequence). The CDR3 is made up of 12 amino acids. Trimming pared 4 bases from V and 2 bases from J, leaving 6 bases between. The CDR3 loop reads CASSDPNTEAFF. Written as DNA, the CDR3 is TGTGCCAGCAGCGACCCTAACACTGAAGCTTTCTTT.

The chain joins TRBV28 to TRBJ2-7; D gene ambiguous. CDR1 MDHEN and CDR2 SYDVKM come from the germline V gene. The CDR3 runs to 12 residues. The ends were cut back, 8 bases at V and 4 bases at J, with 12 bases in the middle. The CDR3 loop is CASGKLGYEQYF. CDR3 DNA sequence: TGTGCCAGCGGTAAATTGGGGTACGAGCAGTACTTC.

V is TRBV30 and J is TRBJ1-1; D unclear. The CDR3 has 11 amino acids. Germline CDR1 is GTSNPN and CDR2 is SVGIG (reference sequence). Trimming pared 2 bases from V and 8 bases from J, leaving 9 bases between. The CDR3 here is CAWSQRSEAFF. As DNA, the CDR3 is TGTGCCTGGAGTCAGAGGTCCGAAGCTTTCTTT.

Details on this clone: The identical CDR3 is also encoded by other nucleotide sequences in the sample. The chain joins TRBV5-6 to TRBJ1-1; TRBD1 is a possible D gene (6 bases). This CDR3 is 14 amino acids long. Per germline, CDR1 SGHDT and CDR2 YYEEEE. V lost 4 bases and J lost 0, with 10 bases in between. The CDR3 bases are TGTGCCAGCAGCCTAGGACAGATGAACACTGAAGCTTTCTTT. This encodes CASSLGQMNTEAFF.

This CDR3 is CASSGAPQGNYGYTF. CDR3 nucleotides: TGTGCCAGCAGCGGCGCCCCCCAGGGCAACTATGGCTACACCTTC. V is TRBV9 and J is TRBJ1-2; maybe TRBD1 (5 bases). With 3 bases removed from V and 2 bases from J, the gap between germline ends came to 14 bases. CDR3 length: 15 amino acids. Germline CDR1 and CDR2: SGDLS and YYNGEE.

For the CDR3, the DNA is TGTGCCTCCATTAACGGGTTCTCTGAAGCTTTCTTT. Encoded protein: CASINGFSEAFF. The rearrangement links TRBV30 to TRBJ1-1; no reliable D call. This CDR3 has 12 amino acids. Trimming pared 7 bases from V and 6 bases from J, leaving 15 bases between. Germline-derived CDR1 and CDR2 are GTSNPN and SVGIG (reference sequence).

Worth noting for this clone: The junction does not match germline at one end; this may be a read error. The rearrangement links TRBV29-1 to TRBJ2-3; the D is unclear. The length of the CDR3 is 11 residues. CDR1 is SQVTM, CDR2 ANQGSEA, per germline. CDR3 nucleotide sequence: TGCAGCGTCGAAGTCACAGATACGCAGTATTTT. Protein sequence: CSVEVTDTQYF.

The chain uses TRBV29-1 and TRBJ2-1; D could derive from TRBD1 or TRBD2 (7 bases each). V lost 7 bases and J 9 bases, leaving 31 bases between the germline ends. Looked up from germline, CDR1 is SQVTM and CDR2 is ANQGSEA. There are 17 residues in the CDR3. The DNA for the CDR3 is TGCAGCGGGACAGGCGCCCTGTTGGAGCGGGGCTTTATTGAGCAGTTCTTC. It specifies CSGTGALLERGFIEQFF.

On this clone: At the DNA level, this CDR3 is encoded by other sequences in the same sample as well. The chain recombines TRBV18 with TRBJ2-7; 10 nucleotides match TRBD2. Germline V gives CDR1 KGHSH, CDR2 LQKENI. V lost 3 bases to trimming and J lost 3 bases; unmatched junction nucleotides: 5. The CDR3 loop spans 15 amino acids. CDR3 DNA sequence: TGTGCCAGCTCACCCCTGGCTAGCGGGAGCTACGAGCAGTACTTC. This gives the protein CASSPLASGSYEQYF. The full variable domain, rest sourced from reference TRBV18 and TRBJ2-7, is NAGVMQNPRHLVRRRGQEARLRCSPMKGHSHVYWYRQLPEEGLKFMVYLQKENIIDESGMPKERFSAEFPKEGPSILRIQQVVRGDSAAYFCASSPLASGSYEQYFGPGTRLTVT.

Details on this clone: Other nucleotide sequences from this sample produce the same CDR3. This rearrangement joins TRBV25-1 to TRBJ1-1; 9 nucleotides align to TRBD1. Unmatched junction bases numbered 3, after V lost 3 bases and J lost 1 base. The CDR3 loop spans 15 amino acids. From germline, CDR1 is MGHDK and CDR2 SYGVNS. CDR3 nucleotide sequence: TGTGCCAGCAGTGACCTGACAGGGGGGAACACTGAAGCTTTCTTT. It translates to CASSDLTGGNTEAFF.

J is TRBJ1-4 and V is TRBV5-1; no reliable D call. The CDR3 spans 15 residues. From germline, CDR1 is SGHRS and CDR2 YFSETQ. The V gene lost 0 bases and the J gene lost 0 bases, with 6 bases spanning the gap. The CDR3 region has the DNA TGCGCCAGCAGCTTGGCTTCGACAACTAATGAAAAACTGTTTTTT. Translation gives CASSLASTTNEKLFF.

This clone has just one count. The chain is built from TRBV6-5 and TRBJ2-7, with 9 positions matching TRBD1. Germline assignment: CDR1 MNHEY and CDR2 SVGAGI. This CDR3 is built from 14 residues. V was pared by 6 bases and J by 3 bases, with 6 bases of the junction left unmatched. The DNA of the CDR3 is TGTGCCAGCAGACCAGACAGGGGGTACTACGAGCAGTACTTC. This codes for CASRPDRGYYEQYF.

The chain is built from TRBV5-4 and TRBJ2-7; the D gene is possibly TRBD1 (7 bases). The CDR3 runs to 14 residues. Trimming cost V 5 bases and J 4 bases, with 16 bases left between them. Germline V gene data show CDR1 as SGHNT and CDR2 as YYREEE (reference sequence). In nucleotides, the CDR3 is TGTGCCAGCAGACTTCAGGGGGGAGCTTACGAGCAGTACTTC. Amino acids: CASRLQGGAYEQYF.

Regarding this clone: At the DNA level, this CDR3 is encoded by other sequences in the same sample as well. In nucleotides, the CDR3 is TGCAGCGTTGGGGGGGGCCCGAACACTGAAGCTTTCTTT. It is translated as CSVGGGPNTEAFF. The V and J genes are TRBV29-1 and TRBJ1-1; possible D gene TRBD1, 6 bases. The CDR3 runs 13 residues. V lost 4 bases to trimming and J lost 1 base, with 10 bases between them. Germline lookup yields CDR1 SQVTM and CDR2 ANQGSEA.

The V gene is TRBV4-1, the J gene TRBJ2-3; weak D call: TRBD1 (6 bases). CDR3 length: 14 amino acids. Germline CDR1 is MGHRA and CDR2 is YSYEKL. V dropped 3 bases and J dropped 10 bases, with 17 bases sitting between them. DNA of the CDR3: TGCGCCAGCAGCCACCCGGGACATGATACGGCGCAGTATTTT. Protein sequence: CASSHPGHDTAQYF.

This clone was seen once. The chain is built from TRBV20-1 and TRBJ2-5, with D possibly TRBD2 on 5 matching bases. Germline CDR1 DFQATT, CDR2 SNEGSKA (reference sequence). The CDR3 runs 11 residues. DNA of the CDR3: TGCAGCGGCCGGGGTGTTGAGACCCAGTACTTC. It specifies CSGRGVETQYF.

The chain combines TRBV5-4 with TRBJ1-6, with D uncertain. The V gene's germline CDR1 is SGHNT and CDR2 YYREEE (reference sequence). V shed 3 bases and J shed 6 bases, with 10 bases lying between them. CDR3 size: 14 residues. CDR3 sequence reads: CASSSRTFNSPLHF. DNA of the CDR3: TGTGCCAGCAGCTCCCGGACCTTTAATTCACCCCTCCACTTT.

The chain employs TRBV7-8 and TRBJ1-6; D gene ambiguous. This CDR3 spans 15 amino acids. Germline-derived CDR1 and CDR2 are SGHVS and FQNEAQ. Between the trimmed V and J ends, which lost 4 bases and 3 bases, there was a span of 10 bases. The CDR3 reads CASSSKTDYNSPLHF. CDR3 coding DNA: TGTGCCAGCAGCTCAAAGACGGACTATAATTCACCCCTCCACTTT.

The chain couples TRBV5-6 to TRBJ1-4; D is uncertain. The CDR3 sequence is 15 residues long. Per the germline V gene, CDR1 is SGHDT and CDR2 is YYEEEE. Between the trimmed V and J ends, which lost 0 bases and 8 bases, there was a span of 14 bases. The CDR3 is CASSLGALGREKLFF. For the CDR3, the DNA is TGTGCCAGCAGCTTGGGGGCACTCGGACGGGAAAAACTGTTTTTT.